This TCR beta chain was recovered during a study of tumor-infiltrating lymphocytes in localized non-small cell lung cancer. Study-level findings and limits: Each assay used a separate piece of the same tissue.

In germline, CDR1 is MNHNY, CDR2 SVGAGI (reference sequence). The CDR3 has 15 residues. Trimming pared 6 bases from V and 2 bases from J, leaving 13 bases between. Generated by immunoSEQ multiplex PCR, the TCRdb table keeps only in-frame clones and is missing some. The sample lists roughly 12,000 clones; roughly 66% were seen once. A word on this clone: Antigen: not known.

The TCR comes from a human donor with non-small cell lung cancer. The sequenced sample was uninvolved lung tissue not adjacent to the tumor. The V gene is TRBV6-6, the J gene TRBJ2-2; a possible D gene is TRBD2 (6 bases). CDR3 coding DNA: TGTGCCAGCAGGGAGGGGCGGTTAAACACCGGGGAGCTGTTTTTT. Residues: CASREGRLNTGELFF.